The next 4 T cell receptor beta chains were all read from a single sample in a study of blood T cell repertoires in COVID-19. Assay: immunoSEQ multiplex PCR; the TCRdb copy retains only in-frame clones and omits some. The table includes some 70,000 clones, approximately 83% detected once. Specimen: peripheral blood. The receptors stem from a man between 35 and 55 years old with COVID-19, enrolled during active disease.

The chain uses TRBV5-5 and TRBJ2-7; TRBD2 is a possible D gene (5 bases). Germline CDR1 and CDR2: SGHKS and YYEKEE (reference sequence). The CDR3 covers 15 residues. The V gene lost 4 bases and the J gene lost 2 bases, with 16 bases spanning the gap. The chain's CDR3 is CASSIGGQKTYEQYF. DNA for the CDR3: TGTGCCAGCAGCATAGGCGGGCAGAAAACCTACGAGCAGTACTTC.

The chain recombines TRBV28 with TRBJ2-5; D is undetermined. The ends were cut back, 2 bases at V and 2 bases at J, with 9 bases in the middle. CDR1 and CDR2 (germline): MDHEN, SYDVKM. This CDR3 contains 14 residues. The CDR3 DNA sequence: TGTGCCAGCAGTTTACTTGGAGAACAAGAGACCCAGTACTTC. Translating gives CASSLLGEQETQYF. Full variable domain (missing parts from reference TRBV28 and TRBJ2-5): DVKVTQSSRYLVKRTGEKVFLECVQDMDHENMFWYRQDPGLGLRLIYFSYDVKMKEKGDIPEGYSVSREKKERFSLILESASTNQTSMYLCASSLLGEQETQYFGPGTRLLVL.

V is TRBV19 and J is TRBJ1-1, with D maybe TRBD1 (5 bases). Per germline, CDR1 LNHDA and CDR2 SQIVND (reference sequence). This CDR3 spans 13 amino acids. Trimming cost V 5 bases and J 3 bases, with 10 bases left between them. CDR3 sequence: CASSWQGDTEAFF. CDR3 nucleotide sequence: TGTGCCAGTAGTTGGCAGGGTGACACTGAAGCTTTCTTT.

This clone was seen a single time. This CDR3 reads CASSGSSGGVQYF. DNA for the CDR3: TGTGCCAGCAGTGGGTCTAGCGGGGGGGTCCAGTACTTC. The chain combines TRBV6-2 or TRBV6-3 with TRBJ2-5; TRBD2 matches 12 bases. Germline CDR1 reads MNHEY; CDR2 reads SVGEGT. Trimming removed 5 bases from V and 10 bases from J; junction bases left unmatched: 5. This CDR3 is built from 13 residues.